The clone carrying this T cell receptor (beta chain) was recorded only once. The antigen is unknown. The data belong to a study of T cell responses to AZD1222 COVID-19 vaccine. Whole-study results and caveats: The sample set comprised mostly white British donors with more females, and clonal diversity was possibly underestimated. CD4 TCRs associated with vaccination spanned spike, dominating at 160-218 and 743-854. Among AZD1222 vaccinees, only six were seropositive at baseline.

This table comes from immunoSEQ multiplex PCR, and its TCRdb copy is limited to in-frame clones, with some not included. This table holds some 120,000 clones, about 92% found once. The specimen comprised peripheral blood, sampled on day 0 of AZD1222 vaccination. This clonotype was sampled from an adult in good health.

The DNA of the CDR3 is TGTGCCAGCAGCGGGGTGACTAACTATGGCTACACCTTC. Its translation: CASSGVTNYGYTF. The gene calls are TRBV9 and TRBJ1-2; D gene uncertain. Germline CDR1 is SGDLS and CDR2 is YYNGEE. The CDR3 loop spans 13 amino acids. Trimming cost V 3 bases and J 0 bases, with 6 bases left between them. The whole variable domain, remainder taken from reference TRBV9 and TRBJ1-2, is DSGVTQTPKHLITATGQRVTLRCSPRSGDLSVYWYQQSLDQGLQFLIQYYNGEERAKGNILERFSAQQFPDLHSELNLSSLELGDSALYFCASSGVTNYGYTFGSGTRLTVV.